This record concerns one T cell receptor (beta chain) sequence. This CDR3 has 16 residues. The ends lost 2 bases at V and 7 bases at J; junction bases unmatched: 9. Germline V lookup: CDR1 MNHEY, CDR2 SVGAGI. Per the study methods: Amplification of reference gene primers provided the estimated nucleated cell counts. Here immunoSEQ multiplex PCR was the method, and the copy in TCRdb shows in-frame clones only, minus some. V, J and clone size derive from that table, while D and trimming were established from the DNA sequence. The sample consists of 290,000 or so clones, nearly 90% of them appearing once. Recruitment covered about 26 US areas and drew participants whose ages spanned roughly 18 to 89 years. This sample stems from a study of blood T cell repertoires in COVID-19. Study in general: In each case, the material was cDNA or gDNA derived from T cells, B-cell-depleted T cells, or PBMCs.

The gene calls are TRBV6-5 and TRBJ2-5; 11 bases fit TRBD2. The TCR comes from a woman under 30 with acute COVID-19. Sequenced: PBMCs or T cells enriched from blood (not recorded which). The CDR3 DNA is TGTGCCAGCAGTTACCCGGGACTAGCGGCCCGGGGGACCCAGTACTTC. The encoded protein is CASSYPGLAARGTQYF.